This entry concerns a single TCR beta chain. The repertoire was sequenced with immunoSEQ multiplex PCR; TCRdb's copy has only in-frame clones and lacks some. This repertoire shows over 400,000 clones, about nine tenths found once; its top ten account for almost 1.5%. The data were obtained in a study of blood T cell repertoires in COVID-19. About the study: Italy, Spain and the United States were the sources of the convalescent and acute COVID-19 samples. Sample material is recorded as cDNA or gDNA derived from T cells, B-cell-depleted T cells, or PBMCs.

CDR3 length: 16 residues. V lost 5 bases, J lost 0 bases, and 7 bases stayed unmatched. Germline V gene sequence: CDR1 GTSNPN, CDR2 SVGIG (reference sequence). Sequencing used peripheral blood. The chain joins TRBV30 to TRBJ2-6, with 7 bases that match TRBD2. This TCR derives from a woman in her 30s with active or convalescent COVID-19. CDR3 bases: TGTGCCTGGCTCGGCGGGAGAATCTCTGGGGCCAACGTCCTGACTTTC. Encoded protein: CAWLGGRISGANVLTF.